The rows below give T cell receptor beta chains drawn from one sample of a study of cytomegalovirus exposure and HLA in healthy donors. Sequenced by immunoSEQ multiplex PCR; TCRdb stores in-frame clones only, minus some. The sample carries about 160,000 clones, around 80% recorded once. Sequenced material: PBMCs. These receptors all stem from a male donor in good health and CMV-seronegative. Each CDR3 is given with its conserved first and last residue. D genes are given only for firm matches. Some rows mark clone size as missing; the rest say once, few, many or name a class of expanded clone.

d_call: NA
clone_size: NA
v_call: TRBV12-5
j_call: TRBJ1-1
cdr3_aa: CASALTGGAFF
cdr3_nt: TGTGCTAGTGCTTTGACGGGGGGAGCTTTCTTT

d_call: TRBD2
clone_size: NA
v_call: TRBV4-2
j_call: TRBJ2-3
cdr3_aa: CASSQELAGGTDTQYF
cdr3_nt: TGTGCCAGCAGCCAAGAACTAGCGGGGGGCACAGATACGCAGTATTTT

d_call: TRBD2
clone_size: NA
v_call: TRBV11-3
j_call: TRBJ2-1
cdr3_aa: CASSFSGRAHEQFF
cdr3_nt: TGTGCCAGCAGTTTTAGCGGGAGGGCCCATGAGCAGTTCTTC

d_call: NA
clone_size: NA
v_call: TRBV27
j_call: TRBJ1-5
cdr3_aa: CASRPLGGGNQPQHF
cdr3_nt: TGTGCCAGCAGACCCCTAGGCGGCGGGAATCAGCCCCAGCATTTT

d_call: NA
clone_size: NA
v_call: TRBV27
j_call: TRBJ1-1
cdr3_aa: CASSWAGTLNTEAFF
cdr3_nt: TGTGCCAGCAGTTGGGCCGGGACACTGAACACTGAAGCTTTCTTT

d_call: NA
clone_size: NA
v_call: TRBV7-6
j_call: TRBJ2-1
cdr3_aa: CASSLGLVGYNEQFF
cdr3_nt: TGTGCCAGCAGCTTAGGCCTAGTCGGTTACAATGAGCAGTTCTTC

d_call: TRBD2
clone_size: NA
v_call: TRBV9
j_call: TRBJ2-2
cdr3_aa: CASSISGLAGRANTGELFF
cdr3_nt: TGTGCCAGCAGCATCTCCGGGCTAGCGGGGCGAGCGAACACCGGGGAGCTGTTTTTT

d_call: NA
clone_size: NA
v_call: TRBV11-1
j_call: TRBJ1-1
cdr3_aa: CASSSQGNTEAFF
cdr3_nt: TGTGCCAGCAGCTCCCAGGGTAACACTGAAGCTTTCTTT

d_call: NA
clone_size: few
v_call: TRBV18
j_call: TRBJ1-2
cdr3_aa: CASSPLSEGYGYTF
cdr3_nt: TGTGCCAGCTCCCCCCTAAGTGAGGGCTATGGCTACACCTTC

d_call: NA
clone_size: NA
v_call: TRBV30
j_call: TRBJ1-1
cdr3_aa: CAWARGLNTEAFF
cdr3_nt: TGTGCCTGGGCCAGGGGCTTGAACACTGAAGCTTTCTTT

d_call: NA
clone_size: NA
v_call: TRBV5-8
j_call: TRBJ1-4
cdr3_aa: CASSQTTNEKLFF
cdr3_nt: TGTGCCAGCAGCCAGACAACTAATGAAAAACTGTTTTTT

d_call: TRBD2
clone_size: NA
v_call: TRBV7-3
j_call: TRBJ2-1
cdr3_aa: CASSVSGRDYNEQFF
cdr3_nt: TGTGCCAGCAGCGTAAGCGGGAGAGACTACAATGAGCAGTTCTTC

d_call: TRBD2
clone_size: once
v_call: TRBV28
j_call: TRBJ2-3
cdr3_aa: CASKINSGSTDTQYF
cdr3_nt: TGTGCCAGCAAGATAAATAGCGGGAGCACAGATACGCAGTATTTT

d_call: TRBD1
clone_size: NA
v_call: TRBV28
j_call: TRBJ1-2
cdr3_aa: CASSSGQGYGYTF
cdr3_nt: TGTGCCAGCAGTTCAGGACAGGGCTATGGCTACACCTTC

d_call: NA
clone_size: NA
v_call: TRBV12-5
j_call: TRBJ1-4
cdr3_aa: CASGLGQLNEKLFF
cdr3_nt: TGTGCTAGTGGTTTGGGACAGCTCAATGAAAAACTGTTTTTT

d_call: TRBD1
clone_size: NA
v_call: TRBV5-4
j_call: TRBJ2-7
cdr3_aa: CASSIPQGHEQYF
cdr3_nt: TGTGCCAGCAGCATACCACAGGGGCACGAGCAGTACTTC

d_call: NA
clone_size: NA
v_call: TRBV10-3
j_call: TRBJ2-7
cdr3_aa: CAISESNSGTYEQYF
cdr3_nt: TGTGCCATCAGTGAGTCGAACTCAGGGACCTACGAGCAGTACTTC

d_call: NA
clone_size: NA
v_call: TRBV4-1
j_call: TRBJ1-5
cdr3_aa: CASSQVPRVAEGQPQHF
cdr3_nt: TGCGCCAGCAGCCAAGTGCCCCGGGTCGCTGAGGGACAGCCCCAGCATTTT

d_call: TRBD1
clone_size: NA
v_call: TRBV7-3
j_call: TRBJ1-5
cdr3_aa: CASSLDRDQPQHF
cdr3_nt: TGTGCCAGCAGCCTAGACAGGGATCAGCCCCAGCATTTT

d_call: TRBD2
clone_size: NA
v_call: TRBV19
j_call: TRBJ2-2
cdr3_aa: CASSINLAGVGTGELFF
cdr3_nt: TGTGCCAGTAGTATAAACCTAGCGGGAGTAGGGACCGGGGAGCTGTTTTTT

d_call: NA
clone_size: NA
v_call: TRBV9
j_call: TRBJ1-6
cdr3_aa: CASSVGWGGDSPLHF
cdr3_nt: TGTGCCAGCAGCGTTGGATGGGGCGGCGATTCACCCCTCCACTTT

d_call: NA
clone_size: NA
v_call: TRBV5-1
j_call: TRBJ2-7
cdr3_aa: CASSPRDTSYGQYF
cdr3_nt: TGCGCCAGCAGCCCCCGGGACACATCCTACGGGCAGTACTTC

d_call: TRBD2
clone_size: NA
v_call: TRBV7-2
j_call: TRBJ2-1
cdr3_aa: CASSLGLANEQFF
cdr3_nt: TGTGCCAGCAGCTTAGGACTAGCAAATGAGCAGTTCTTC

d_call: NA
clone_size: NA
v_call: TRBV29-1
j_call: TRBJ2-7
cdr3_aa: CSVEISGPRYEQYF
cdr3_nt: TGCAGCGTTGAAATCAGCGGCCCTCGCTACGAGCAGTACTTC

d_call: NA
clone_size: NA
v_call: TRBV5-6
j_call: TRBJ2-1
cdr3_aa: CASSLGQASYNEQFF
cdr3_nt: TGTGCCAGCAGCTTAGGTCAAGCTAGCTACAATGAGCAGTTCTTC

d_call: TRBD2
clone_size: NA
v_call: TRBV5-1
j_call: TRBJ2-1
cdr3_aa: CASRAPGLDNEQFF
cdr3_nt: TGCGCCAGCAGGGCACCGGGACTAGACAATGAGCAGTTCTTC

d_call: NA
clone_size: NA
v_call: TRBV2
j_call: TRBJ2-1
cdr3_aa: CASSVTGRYNEQFF
cdr3_nt: TGTGCCAGCAGTGTGACGGGGAGGTACAATGAGCAGTTCTTC

d_call: TRBD1
clone_size: NA
v_call: TRBV5-1
j_call: TRBJ1-2
cdr3_aa: CASSPGQVGGYTF
cdr3_nt: TGCGCCAGCAGCCCGGGACAGGTCGGTGGCTACACCTTC

d_call: TRBD2
clone_size: NA
v_call: TRBV6-5
j_call: TRBJ2-1
cdr3_aa: CASSYGWGGGNEQFF
cdr3_nt: TGTGCCAGCAGTTACGGGTGGGGGGGAGGCAATGAGCAGTTCTTC